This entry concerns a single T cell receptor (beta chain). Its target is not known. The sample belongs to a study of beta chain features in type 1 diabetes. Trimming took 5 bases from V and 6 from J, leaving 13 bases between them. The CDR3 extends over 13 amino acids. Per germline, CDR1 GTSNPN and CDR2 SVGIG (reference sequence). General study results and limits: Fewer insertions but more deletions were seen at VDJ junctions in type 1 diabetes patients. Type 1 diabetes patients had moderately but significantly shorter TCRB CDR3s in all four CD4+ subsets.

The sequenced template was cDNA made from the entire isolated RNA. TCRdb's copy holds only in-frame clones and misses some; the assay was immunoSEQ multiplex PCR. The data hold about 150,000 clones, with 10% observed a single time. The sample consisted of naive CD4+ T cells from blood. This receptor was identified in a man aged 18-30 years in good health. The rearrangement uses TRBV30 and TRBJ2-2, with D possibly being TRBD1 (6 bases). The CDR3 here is CAWGDRFSGELFF. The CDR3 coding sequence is TGTGCCTGGGGAGACAGGTTTTCCGGGGAGCTGTTTTTT.